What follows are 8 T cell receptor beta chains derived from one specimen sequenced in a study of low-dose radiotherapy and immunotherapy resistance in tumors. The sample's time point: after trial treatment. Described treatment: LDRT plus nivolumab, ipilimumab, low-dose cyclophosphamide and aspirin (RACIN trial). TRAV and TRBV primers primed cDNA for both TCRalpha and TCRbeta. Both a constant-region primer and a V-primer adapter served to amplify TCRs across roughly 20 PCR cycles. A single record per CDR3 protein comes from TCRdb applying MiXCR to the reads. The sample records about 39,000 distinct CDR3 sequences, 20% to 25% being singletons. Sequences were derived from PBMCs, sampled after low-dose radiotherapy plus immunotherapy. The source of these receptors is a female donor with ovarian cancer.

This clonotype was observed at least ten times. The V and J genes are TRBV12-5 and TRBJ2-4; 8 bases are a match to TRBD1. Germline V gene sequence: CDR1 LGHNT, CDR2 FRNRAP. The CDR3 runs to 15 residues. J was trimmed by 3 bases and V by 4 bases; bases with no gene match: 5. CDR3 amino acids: CASGSTGEIKNIQYF. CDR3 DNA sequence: TGTGCTAGTGGTTCGACAGGGGAAATCAAAAACATTCAGTACTTC.

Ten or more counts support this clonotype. This chain's CDR3 is CASSQSRTTASEQYF. CDR3 in DNA: TGCGCCAGCAGCCAGTCTAGGACTACGGCCTCCGAGCAGTACTTC. The gene calls are TRBV4-1 and TRBJ2-7; D possibly corresponds to TRBD2 (6 bases). Germline values: CDR1 MGHRA, CDR2 YSYEKL. The CDR3 extends over 15 amino acids. The ends were cut back, 3 bases at V and 6 bases at J, with 18 bases in the middle.

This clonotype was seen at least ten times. CDR3 protein: CASSPSGQGPYEQYF. The CDR3 DNA sequence: TGCGCCAGCAGTCCCTCCGGACAGGGACCCTACGAGCAGTACTTC. The rearrangement joins TRBV5-1 to TRBJ2-7, with TRBD1 matching 8 bases. V shed 5 bases and J 2 bases; nucleotides not matched to a gene: 9. The V gene's germline CDR1 is SGHRS and CDR2 YFSETQ. The CDR3 has 15 residues.

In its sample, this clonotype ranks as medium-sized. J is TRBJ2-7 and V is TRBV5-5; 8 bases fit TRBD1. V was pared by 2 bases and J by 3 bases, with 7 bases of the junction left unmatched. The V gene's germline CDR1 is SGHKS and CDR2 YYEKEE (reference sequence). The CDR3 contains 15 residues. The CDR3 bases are TGTGCCAGCAGCTTTGCCTGGGACAGGTTCTACGAGCAGTACTTC. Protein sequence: CASSFAWDRFYEQYF.

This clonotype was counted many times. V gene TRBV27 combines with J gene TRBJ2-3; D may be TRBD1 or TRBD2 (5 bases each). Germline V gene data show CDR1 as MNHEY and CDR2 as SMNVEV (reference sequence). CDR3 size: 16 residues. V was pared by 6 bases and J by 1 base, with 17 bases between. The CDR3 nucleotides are TGTGCCAGCAGCCCAGGGACCATCTGGGGCACAGATACGCAGTATTTT. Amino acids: CASSPGTIWGTDTQYF.

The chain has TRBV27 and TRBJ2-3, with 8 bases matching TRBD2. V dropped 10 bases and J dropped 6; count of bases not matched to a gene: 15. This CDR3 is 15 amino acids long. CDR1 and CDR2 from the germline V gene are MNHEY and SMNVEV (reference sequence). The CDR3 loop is CATHRAGARSDTQYF. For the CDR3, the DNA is TGTGCCACACACCGAGCGGGAGCGCGATCGGATACGCAGTATTTT.

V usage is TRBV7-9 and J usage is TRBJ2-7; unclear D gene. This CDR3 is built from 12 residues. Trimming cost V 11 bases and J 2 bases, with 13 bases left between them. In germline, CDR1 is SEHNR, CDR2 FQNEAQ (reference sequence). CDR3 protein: CAWTPGPYEQYF. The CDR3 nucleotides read TGTGCCTGGACGCCGGGCCCCTACGAGCAGTACTTC.

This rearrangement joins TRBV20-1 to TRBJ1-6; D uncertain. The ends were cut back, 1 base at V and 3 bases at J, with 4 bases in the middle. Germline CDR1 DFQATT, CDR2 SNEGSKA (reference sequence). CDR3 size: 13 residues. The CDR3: CSARALYNSPLHF. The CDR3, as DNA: TGCAGTGCTAGAGCTCTCTATAATTCACCCCTCCACTTT.